This entry concerns a single T cell receptor (beta chain). The data were obtained in a study of blood T cell repertoires in COVID-19. Study context: Spain, Italy and the United States supplied samples that represented acute and convalescent COVID-19.

Method: immunoSEQ multiplex PCR; TCRdb's copy keeps in-frame clones and lacks some. The sample lists 120,000 to 150,000 clones, 80% occurring once. Trimming took 3 bases from V and 4 from J; bases not matched to a gene: 11. The CDR3 runs 15 residues. Looked up from germline, CDR1 is GTSNPN and CDR2 is SVGIG (reference sequence). The V call is TRBV30, the J call TRBJ1-1; the match to TRBD1 covers 7 bases. What was sequenced was peripheral blood. This TCR derives from a man aged 55 to 70 with active or convalescent COVID-19. The CDR3 DNA reads TGTGCCTGGAGCCACTACGGGCAGGGGGGCACTGAAGCTTTCTTT. Amino acid sequence: CAWSHYGQGGTEAFF.